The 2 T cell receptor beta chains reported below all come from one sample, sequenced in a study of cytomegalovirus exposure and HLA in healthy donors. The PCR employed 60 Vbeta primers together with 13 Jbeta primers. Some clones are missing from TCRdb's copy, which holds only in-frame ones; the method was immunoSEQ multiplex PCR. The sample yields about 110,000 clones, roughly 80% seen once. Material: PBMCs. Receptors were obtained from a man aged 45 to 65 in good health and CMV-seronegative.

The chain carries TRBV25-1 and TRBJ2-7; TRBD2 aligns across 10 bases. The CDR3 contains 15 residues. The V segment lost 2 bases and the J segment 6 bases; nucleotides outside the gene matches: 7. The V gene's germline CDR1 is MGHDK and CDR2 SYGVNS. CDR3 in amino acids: CASSEMLAGALEQYF. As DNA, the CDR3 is TGTGCCAGCAGTGAAATGCTAGCGGGGGCTCTCGAGCAGTACTTC.

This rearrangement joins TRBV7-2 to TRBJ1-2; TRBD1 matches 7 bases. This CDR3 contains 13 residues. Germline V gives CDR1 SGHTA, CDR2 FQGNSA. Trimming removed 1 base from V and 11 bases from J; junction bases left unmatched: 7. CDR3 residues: CASSLGDRDAYTF. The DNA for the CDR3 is TGTGCCAGCAGCTTAGGTGACAGGGACGCATACACCTTC.